This is a list of T cell receptor beta chains from one sample in a study of PD-L1 blockade in urothelial cancer. Clones were read by immunoSEQ multiplex PCR, and TCRdb kept only the in-frame ones, dropping some. Among 20,000 to 25,000 clones listed, approximately 82% were seen once. The source material was PBMCs, sampled around atezolizumab (anti-PD-L1) treatment. Source of these receptors: a man aged 65 to 79 with urothelial cancer. Both conserved end residues are part of each CDR3. D genes are given only for firm matches. Clone size is not always given. Where it is, it says once, few, many or a class for expanded clones.

few	TRBV10-3	TRBD1	TRBJ1-5	CAISEGTGGTQPQHF	TGTGCCATCAGTGAAGGAACAGGGGGCACTCAGCCCCAGCATTTT
NA	TRBV6-5	NA	TRBJ2-1	CASSRDSPGDEQFF	TGTGCCAGCAGTCGGGACTCTCCGGGGGATGAGCAGTTCTTC
NA	TRBV19	TRBD1	TRBJ2-7	CASSIAGTGEDEQYF	TGTGCCAGTAGTATAGCCGGGACAGGGGAAGACGAGCAGTACTTC
NA	TRBV11-3	NA	TRBJ2-3	CASSLYLDTQYF	TGTGCCAGCAGCTTGTATTTAGATACGCAGTATTTT
NA	TRBV4-3	NA	TRBJ1-1	CASSQDPSNEAFF	TGCGCCAGCAGCCAAGACCCGAGCAATGAAGCTTTCTTT
NA	TRBV27	TRBD1	TRBJ1-2	CASSFTGGYGYTF	TGTGCCAGCAGTTTTACAGGGGGCTATGGCTACACCTTC
few	TRBV18	TRBD1	TRBJ2-1	CASYRDRAYNEQFF	TGTGCCAGCTACCGGGACAGGGCCTACAATGAGCAGTTCTTC
NA	TRBV7-9	TRBD1	TRBJ2-2	CASGGQGDTGELFF	TGTGCCAGCGGGGGACAGGGGGACACCGGGGAGCTGTTTTTT
NA	TRBV2	NA	TRBJ1-2	CASSATGPFYGYTF	TGTGCCAGCAGTGCTACAGGGCCGTTCTATGGCTACACCTTC
NA	TRBV28	TRBD2	TRBJ2-1	CAAGVGGYNEQFF	TGTGCCGCGGGGGTGGGGGGGTACAATGAGCAGTTCTTC
NA	TRBV5-1	TRBD2	TRBJ2-3	CASSPGTSGVGYTDTQYF	TGCGCCAGCAGCCCCGGGACTAGCGGGGTGGGTTACACAGATACGCAGTATTTT
NA	TRBV19	NA	TRBJ1-5	CATGGEGDQPQHF	TGTGCCACAGGCGGGGAAGGGGATCAGCCCCAGCATTTT
once	TRBV20-1	NA	TRBJ2-3	CSAPAPDTQYF	TGCAGTGCCCCCGCGCCAGATACGCAGTATTTT
NA	TRBV11-2	NA	TRBJ1-1	CASSVQINTEAFF	TGTGCCAGCAGCGTACAGATTAACACTGAAGCTTTCTTT
NA	TRBV2	NA	TRBJ2-7	CASRWTKGTYEQYF	TGTGCCAGCAGATGGACTAAGGGAACCTACGAGCAGTACTTC
NA	TRBV9	TRBD2	TRBJ2-1	CASSVLSGKVNEQFF	TGTGCCAGCAGCGTTCTAAGCGGGAAGGTCAATGAGCAGTTCTTC
NA	TRBV11-2	TRBD1	TRBJ1-1	CASSFLGQVGIFF	TGTGCCAGCAGCTTTTTAGGACAGGTGGGAATTTTCTTT